This T cell receptor (beta chain) was captured by sequencing in a study of OX40 agonist ivuxolimab in advanced cancers. TCRdb's copy holds only in-frame clones and misses some; the assay was immunoSEQ multiplex PCR. The sample shows 45,000 to 50,000 clones, around nine tenths of them seen only once. The TCR comes from an adult with an advanced solid tumor such as melanoma, head and neck, liver or kidney cancer. The sample here was CD4+ or CD8+ T cells sorted from blood, taken in a trial of the OX40 agonist ivuxolimab.

The CDR3 region has the DNA TGTGCCAGCAGCCCTCGGGGCGGGGAGCTGTTTTTT. Its protein is CASSPRGGELFF. The chain couples TRBV7-6 to TRBJ2-2; a weak D match, TRBD2 (5 bases). In germline, CDR1 is SGHVS, CDR2 FNYEAQ. The length of the CDR3 is 12 residues. V gave up 5 bases and J gave up 7 bases, with 8 bases separating them.